This TCR beta chain is drawn from a study of blood T cells in healthy people across ages. This clonotype was found many times. CDR1 is SGHTA and CDR2 is FQGNSA in the germline V gene. This CDR3 is 16 amino acids long. V lost 1 base and J lost 2, with 13 bases in between. A second PCR, run for roughly 7 to 12 cycles, used a sample-barcoded 5' primer plus a J-beta primer mix. TCRdb recomputed calls from the 5' RACE reads with MiXCR, one row per CDR3 protein. Of fewer than 900,000 distinct CDR3 sequences detected, around 36% appear once; the ten largest clones hold 13%. This receptor was identified in a man younger than 30 in good health. Sequenced sample: blood. The chain carries TRBV7-2 and TRBJ2-3; perhaps D is TRBD1 or TRBD2 (6 bases each). CDR3 residues: CASSLGVGGPTDTQYF. CDR3 coding DNA: TGTGCCAGCAGCTTAGGCGTAGGGGGGCCCACAGATACGCAGTATTTT. Supplemented by reference TRBV7-2 and TRBJ2-3, the full variable domain reads GAGVSQSPSNKVTEKGKDVELRCDPISGHTALYWYRQSLGQGLEFLIYFQGNSAPDKSGLPSDRFSAERTGGSVSTLTIQRTQQEDSAVYLCASSLGVGGPTDTQYFGPGTRLTVL.